This T cell receptor beta chain appears in the sequencing data of a study of T cell responses to AZD1222 COVID-19 vaccine. The study, taken as a whole, reports: Spike-specific TCR breadth and depth grew following two AZD1222 doses. It should be noted that donors were predominantly white British and more often female, and clonal diversity was possibly underestimated. Repertoires were sampled only after the peak T cell response.

Details on this clone: The antigen is undetermined.

CDR1 SGHAT and CDR2 FQNNGV come from the germline V gene. CDR3 length: 13 amino acids. V was clipped by 5 bases and J by 10 bases, with 15 bases between them. The table came from immunoSEQ multiplex PCR; TCRdb's copy has only in-frame clones and leaves some out. The repertoire holds just over 65,000 clones, roughly nine tenths seen once, with roughly 17% in the top ten. The sequenced sample was peripheral blood, obtained on day 0 of AZD1222 vaccination. The sequence derives from an adult in good health. This chain connects TRBV11-2 to TRBJ2-1; a weak D match, TRBD2 (6 bases). The CDR3 DNA reads TGTGCCAGCAGCGCCAAACTGAGCGGGGAGCAGTTCTTC. It translates to CASSAKLSGEQFF.